This T cell receptor beta chain was sequenced during a study of lymphopenia after photon versus proton radiotherapy. Overall study results and limits: Only patients who died were analyzed for survival; proton advantage is unproven. Proton therapy kept repertoires fairly stable, unlike photons, which gained effector/memory cells. After the lymphocyte nadir, photon-treated repertoires showed oligoclonal expansion, especially of CD8+ Temra cells. Larger post-nadir TCR diversity loss correlated inversely with survival in deceased patients.

This clone occurred a few times. What it binds is unknown. Data came from immunoSEQ multiplex PCR; TCRdb stores just in-frame clones and leaves some out. The sample includes about 160,000 clones, around nine tenths of them seen just once. The CDR3 consists of 15 residues. With 6 bases clipped from V and 2 bases from J, the junction kept 5 bases outside the gene matches. Germline assignment: CDR1 SGHAT and CDR2 FQNNGV. The sequence was obtained from a man aged 45-60 years with gastric cancer. The sequencing here drew on peripheral blood, taken from a patient treated with photon-based radiotherapy. The chain couples TRBV11-2 to TRBJ2-2; 8 bases are a match to TRBD2. This CDR3 reads CASRRTSSNTGELFF. The CDR3 DNA sequence: TGTGCCAGCAGGCGGACTAGCAGTAACACCGGGGAGCTGTTTTTT.